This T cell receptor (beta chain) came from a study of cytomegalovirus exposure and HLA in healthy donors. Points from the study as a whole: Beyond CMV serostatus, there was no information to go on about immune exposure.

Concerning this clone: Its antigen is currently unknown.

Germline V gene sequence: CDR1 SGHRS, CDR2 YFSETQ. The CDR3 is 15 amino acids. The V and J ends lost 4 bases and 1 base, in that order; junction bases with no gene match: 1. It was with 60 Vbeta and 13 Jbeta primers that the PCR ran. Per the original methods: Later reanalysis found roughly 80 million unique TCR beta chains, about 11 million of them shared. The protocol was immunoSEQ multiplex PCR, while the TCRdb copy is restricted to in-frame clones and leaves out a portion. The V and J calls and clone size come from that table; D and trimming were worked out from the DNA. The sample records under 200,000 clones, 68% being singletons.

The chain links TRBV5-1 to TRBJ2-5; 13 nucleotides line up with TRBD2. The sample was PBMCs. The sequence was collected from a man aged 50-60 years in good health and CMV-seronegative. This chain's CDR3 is CASSGTSGAQETQYF. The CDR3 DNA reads TGCGCCAGCAGCGGGACTAGCGGGGCCCAAGAGACCCAGTACTTC.